This entry describes one TCR beta chain. The antigen is undetermined. This sample is drawn from a study of Ad26.COV2.S vaccination and SARS-CoV-2 variants. Study observations and caveats: Relative to placebo recipients, vaccine recipients exhibited elevated spike-specific TCR breadth. Responses of spike-specific T cells (both CD8+ and CD4+) reportedly showed substantial breadth after vaccination.

Per germline, CDR1 ENHRY and CDR2 SYGVKD. The CDR3 has 14 residues. V shed 8 bases, J shed 3 bases, and the junction held 8 bases outside the gene matches. Produced via immunoSEQ multiplex PCR; TCRdb's table is partial and in-frame only. Of 380,000 or so clones in the sample, approximately 86% were seen once. Treatment in this sample: some 20 received Ad26.COV2.S at low or high dose, single or two shots; about 5 received placebo; per-sample allocation not given. Each sample was drawn 63 days after the first injection (of vaccine or placebo). SARS-CoV-2 spike from the Wuhan strain was encoded by the vaccine, an Ad26 vector.

V and J are TRBV10-3 and TRBJ1-1; 8 bases agree with TRBD1. The source material was peripheral blood, sampled in a trial of Ad26.COV2.S vaccine versus placebo. This receptor was obtained from a person between 18 and 65 years old who received the Ad26.COV2.S COVID-19 vaccine or a placebo. The DNA of the CDR3 is TGTGCCATCCGACCGGGACAGGCTTACACTGAAGCTTTCTTT. Its protein product is CAIRPGQAYTEAFF.